The 11 T cell receptor beta chains reported below all come from one sample, sequenced in a study of technical replicates of blood from several donors. Assay: immunoSEQ multiplex PCR; the TCRdb copy retains only in-frame clones and omits some. This sample has about 82,000 clones; about 91% occur once, and the top ten carry roughly 0.4%. Sequences were obtained from T cells isolated from PBMCs. The source is a human donor in good health.

V and J are TRBV5-1 and TRBJ2-1; 9 bases agree with TRBD2. The V gene's germline CDR1 is SGHRS and CDR2 YFSETQ. The CDR3 covers 11 residues. Trimming at V came to 6 bases and at J to 9 bases, leaving 1 base not matched to a gene. CDR3 DNA: TGCGCCAGCATAGCGGGGGTTGAGCAGTTCTTC. This translates into CASIAGVEQFF.

This clone was seen once. DNA for the CDR3: TGTGCCAGCTCCCAACTCGTGCTAGCGGCGGGGGATAATGAGCAGTTCTTC. It translates to CASSQLVLAAGDNEQFF. The genes are TRBV18 and TRBJ2-1; the match to TRBD2 covers 7 bases. The CDR3 is 17 residues long. In germline, CDR1 is KGHSH, CDR2 LQKENI. Unmatched junction bases numbered 18, after V lost 6 bases and J lost 7 bases.

The chain links TRBV2 to TRBJ1-1; the D is unclear. Germline loops: CDR1 SNHLY, CDR2 FYNNEI. The CDR3 spans 14 residues. The V end was cut by 4 bases, the J end by 2 bases, with 11 bases between. This chain's CDR3 is CASSGRWGNTEAFF. The DNA of the CDR3 is TGTGCCAGCAGTGGGAGGTGGGGTAACACTGAAGCTTTCTTT. Full variable domain (remainder filled in from reference TRBV2 and TRBJ1-1): EPEVTQTPSHQVTQMGQEVILRCVPISNHLYFYWYRQILGQKVEFLVSFYNNEISEKSEIFDDQFSVERPDGSNFTLKIRSTKLEDSAMYFCASSGRWGNTEAFFGQGTRLTVV.

This chain connects TRBV7-3 to TRBJ2-1; TRBD1 aligns across 7 bases. The CDR3 has 14 residues. CDR1 SGHTA and CDR2 FQGTGA come from the germline V gene. Trimming removed 5 bases from V and 6 bases from J; junction bases left unmatched: 7. CDR3 region: CASSPSGGVNEQFF. The CDR3 DNA is TGTGCCAGCAGCCCGTCAGGGGGAGTCAATGAGCAGTTCTTC.

The chain is built from TRBV6-1 and TRBJ2-7; 10 positions match TRBD2. Germline V gives CDR1 MNHNS, CDR2 SASEGT. V lost 8 bases to trimming and J lost 6 bases; unmatched junction nucleotides: 10. This CDR3 is 14 amino acids long. CDR3 sequence (DNA): TGTGCCAGCGAAAGCGGGAGGGTTATAGCCGAGCAGTACTTC. This sequence encodes CASESGRVIAEQYF.

The CDR3 loop reads CASSPVRTGYTF. The CDR3 DNA follows: TGTGCCAGCAGTCCCGTCAGAACGGGCTACACCTTC. This chain joins TRBV2 and TRBJ1-2; D unclear. Germline lookup yields CDR1 SNHLY and CDR2 FYNNEI. The CDR3 has 12 amino acids. V lost 5 bases, J lost 8 bases, and 12 bases lay in between.

The chain links TRBV29-1 to TRBJ2-5; D perhaps matches TRBD1 (6 bases). CDR1 is SQVTM and CDR2 is ANQGSEA in the germline V gene. With 6 bases removed from V and 5 bases from J, the gap between germline ends came to 10 bases. The CDR3 loop spans 11 amino acids. CDR3 DNA: TGCAGCGTAGCAGGGGAGGAGACCCAGTACTTC. Protein product: CSVAGEETQYF.

The rearrangement links TRBV6-5 to TRBJ2-1; 7 nucleotides align to TRBD2. Germline loops: CDR1 MNHEY, CDR2 SVGAGI. The junction had 3 bases not matched to a gene; V was cut back by 6 bases and J by 4 bases. This CDR3 has 13 residues. The CDR3 spells CASRTGGYNEQFF. The CDR3, as DNA: TGTGCCAGCAGGACGGGGGGATACAATGAGCAGTTCTTC.

This rearrangement joins TRBV29-1 to TRBJ2-7, with a weak D call TRBD1 (5 bases). In germline, CDR1 is SQVTM, CDR2 ANQGSEA. V lost 8 bases and J 1 base, leaving 15 bases between the germline ends. The length of the CDR3 is 13 residues. DNA of the CDR3: TGCAGCATTACGGACACCCATTCCTACGAGCAGTACTTC. It encodes CSITDTHSYEQYF.

This clone is a singleton in its sample. This sequence joins TRBV28 and TRBJ1-2; TRBD1 is a possible D gene (5 bases). The CDR3 consists of 14 residues. The germline CDR1 and CDR2 sequences are MDHEN and SYDVKM. V was trimmed by 2 bases and J by 5 bases, leaving 12 bases between them. CDR3 sequence reads: CASSLDPGWYGYTF. CDR3 DNA: TGTGCCAGCAGTTTAGATCCAGGGTGGTATGGCTACACCTTC.

This clone was detected a few times. The chain combines TRBV19 with TRBJ1-1; no clear D. Germline CDR1 and CDR2: LNHDA and SQIVND (reference sequence). Trimming removed 4 bases from V and 7 bases from J, with 16 bases in between. The CDR3 runs to 14 residues. CDR3 residues: CASSRSSGVGEAFF. The CDR3 DNA is TGTGCCAGTAGTAGGAGCAGCGGGGTGGGTGAAGCTTTCTTT.